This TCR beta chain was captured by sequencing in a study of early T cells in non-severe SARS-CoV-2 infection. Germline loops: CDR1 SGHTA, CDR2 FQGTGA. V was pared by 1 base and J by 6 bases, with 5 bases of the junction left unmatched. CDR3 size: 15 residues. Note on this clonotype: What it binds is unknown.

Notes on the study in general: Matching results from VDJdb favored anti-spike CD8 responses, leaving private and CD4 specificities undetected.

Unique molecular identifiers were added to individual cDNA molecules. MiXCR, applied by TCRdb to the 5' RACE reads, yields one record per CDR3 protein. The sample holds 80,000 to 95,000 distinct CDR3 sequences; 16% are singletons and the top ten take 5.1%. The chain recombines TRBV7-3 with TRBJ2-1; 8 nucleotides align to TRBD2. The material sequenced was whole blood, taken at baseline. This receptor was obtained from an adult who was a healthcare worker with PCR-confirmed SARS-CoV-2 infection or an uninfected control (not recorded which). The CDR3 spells CASSLNPGGGNEQFF. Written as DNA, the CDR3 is TGTGCCAGCAGCTTAAATCCGGGAGGGGGCAATGAGCAGTTCTTC.